Listed below are T cell receptor beta chains from one sample, sequenced in a study of blood T cell repertoires in COVID-19. Measured with immunoSEQ multiplex PCR; TCRdb has only the in-frame clones, and not every one. Of some 300,000 clones listed, roughly 90% are singletons. Specimen: PBMCs or T cells enriched from blood (not recorded which). All receptors come from a young woman who had recovered from COVID-19. CDR3s include the opening cysteine and the closing phenylalanine or tryptophan. The D gene is left open where the match is weak. Only part of the rows carry a size: once, few, many, or a class if the clone is expanded.

abundance: .
j_gene: TRBJ2-2
d_gene: .
v_gene: TRBV21-1
CDR3aa: CASSKYLQGTPSTGELFF
CDR3nt: TGTGCCAGCAGCAAGTACCTTCAGGGGACCCCGAGCACCGGGGAGCTGTTTTTT

abundance: once
j_gene: TRBJ2-5
d_gene: .
v_gene: TRBV10-1
CDR3aa: CASSDGRGIQETQYF
CDR3nt: TGCGCCAGCAGTGACGGCAGGGGTATCCAAGAGACCCAGTACTTC

abundance: .
j_gene: TRBJ2-7
d_gene: .
v_gene: TRBV7-9
CDR3aa: CASSLGSSGPYEQYF
CDR3nt: TGTGCCAGCAGCTTAGGGAGCAGCGGCCCCTACGAGCAGTACTTC

abundance: .
j_gene: TRBJ2-3
d_gene: TRBD2
v_gene: TRBV27
CDR3aa: CASAGEGGITDTQYF
CDR3nt: TGTGCCAGCGCGGGGGAGGGAGGTATCACAGATACGCAGTATTTT

abundance: once
j_gene: TRBJ2-5
d_gene: .
v_gene: TRBV5-5
CDR3aa: CASSLPTEQETQYF
CDR3nt: TGTGCCAGCAGCTTACCGACAGAACAAGAGACCCAGTACTTC

abundance: .
j_gene: TRBJ1-1
d_gene: .
v_gene: TRBV10-3
CDR3aa: CAISESGVSRTNTEAFF
CDR3nt: TGTGCCATCAGTGAGTCTGGTGTCAGCCGGACAAACACTGAAGCTTTCTTT

abundance: .
j_gene: TRBJ2-7
d_gene: .
v_gene: TRBV30
CDR3aa: CAWSGSTSSYEQYF
CDR3nt: TGTGCCTGGAGTGGGTCCACAAGCTCCTACGAGCAGTACTTC

abundance: few
j_gene: TRBJ2-1
d_gene: .
v_gene: TRBV6-1
CDR3aa: CASSEARRVPSQQFF
CDR3nt: TGTGCCAGCAGTGAAGCCCGCCGAGTACCTAGCCAGCAGTTCTTC

abundance: .
j_gene: TRBJ1-1
d_gene: TRBD1
v_gene: TRBV7-9
CDR3aa: CASSLDRGSTEAFF
CDR3nt: TGTGCCAGCAGCTTAGACAGGGGATCCACTGAAGCTTTCTTT

abundance: once
j_gene: TRBJ2-3
d_gene: TRBD2
v_gene: TRBV27
CDR3aa: CASSLSTSSSDTQYF
CDR3nt: TGTGCCAGCAGTTTATCGACTAGCTCATCAGATACGCAGTATTTT

abundance: .
j_gene: TRBJ1-2
d_gene: TRBD1
v_gene: TRBV7-9
CDR3aa: CASSSSDRGSNYGYTF
CDR3nt: TGTGCCAGTAGTTCCTCGGACAGGGGGTCTAACTATGGCTACACCTTC

abundance: .
j_gene: TRBJ1-2
d_gene: .
v_gene: TRBV5-1
CDR3aa: CASSFDRSNYGYTF
CDR3nt: TGCGCCAGCAGCTTTGACAGATCTAACTATGGCTACACCTTC

abundance: few
j_gene: TRBJ2-1
d_gene: .
v_gene: TRBV30
CDR3aa: CAYLLAGPYNEQFF
CDR3nt: TGTGCCTACCTACTTGCGGGACCATACAATGAGCAGTTCTTC

abundance: .
j_gene: TRBJ2-1
d_gene: TRBD2
v_gene: TRBV19
CDR3aa: CASSTIRLASYNEQFF
CDR3nt: TGTGCCAGTAGTACCATTCGACTAGCCTCCTACAATGAGCAGTTCTTC

abundance: .
j_gene: TRBJ2-3
d_gene: .
v_gene: TRBV5-1
CDR3aa: CASKPTGTDTQYF
CDR3nt: TGCGCCAGCAAACCGACAGGTACAGATACGCAGTATTTT

abundance: .
j_gene: TRBJ2-1
d_gene: TRBD2
v_gene: TRBV9
CDR3aa: CASSVDSAGGYNEQFF
CDR3nt: TGTGCCAGCAGCGTAGACTCGGCGGGGGGTTACAATGAGCAGTTCTTC

abundance: .
j_gene: TRBJ2-7
d_gene: .
v_gene: TRBV4-2
CDR3aa: CASSQGLSSSYEQYF
CDR3nt: TGTGCCAGCAGCCAAGGGCTCTCAAGCTCCTACGAGCAGTACTTC

abundance: .
j_gene: TRBJ1-6
d_gene: .
v_gene: TRBV5-6
CDR3aa: CASSFGRVHNSPLHF
CDR3nt: TGTGCCAGCAGTTTTGGGAGGGTGCATAATTCACCCCTCCACTTT

abundance: .
j_gene: TRBJ1-3
d_gene: .
v_gene: TRBV6-5
CDR3aa: CASKVWGQDLNTIYF
CDR3nt: TGTGCCAGCAAGGTGTGGGGGCAGGACCTAAACACCATATATTTT

abundance: once
j_gene: TRBJ2-1
d_gene: .
v_gene: TRBV30
CDR3aa: CAWSVGVSSYNEQFF
CDR3nt: TGTGCCTGGAGTGTAGGGGTAAGCTCCTACAATGAGCAGTTCTTC

abundance: .
j_gene: TRBJ1-2
d_gene: .
v_gene: TRBV28
CDR3aa: CASSLGGDPYTF
CDR3nt: TGTGCCAGCAGTTTAGGCGGAGATCCCTACACCTTC

abundance: .
j_gene: TRBJ1-1
d_gene: .
v_gene: TRBV28
CDR3aa: CASSFLSTGTMNTEAFF
CDR3nt: TGTGCCAGCAGTTTTCTATCGACGGGTACCATGAACACTGAAGCTTTCTTT

abundance: .
j_gene: TRBJ1-6
d_gene: .
v_gene: TRBV5-5
CDR3aa: CASSLGSRDSPLHF
CDR3nt: TGTGCCAGCAGCTTGGGGTCAAGAGATTCACCCCTCCACTTT

abundance: .
j_gene: TRBJ1-6
d_gene: .
v_gene: TRBV5-8
CDR3aa: CASRLGASAGGWGPLHF
CDR3nt: TGTGCCAGCAGACTGGGGGCCTCGGCGGGGGGCTGGGGACCCCTCCACTTT

abundance: once
j_gene: TRBJ2-1
d_gene: .
v_gene: TRBV2
CDR3aa: CASSESPPQYPLYNEQFF
CDR3nt: TGTGCCAGCAGTGAAAGTCCCCCACAGTACCCCCTCTACAATGAGCAGTTCTTC

abundance: .
j_gene: TRBJ1-2
d_gene: TRBD1
v_gene: TRBV28
CDR3aa: CASSLYSRQGAGGYTF
CDR3nt: TGTGCCAGCAGTTTATATTCCCGCCAGGGGGCGGGTGGCTACACCTTC

abundance: .
j_gene: TRBJ1-2
d_gene: TRBD1
v_gene: TRBV7-3
CDR3aa: CATQRDSLLSF
CDR3nt: TGTGCCACCCAACGGGACAGCCTCCTATCCTTC

abundance: .
j_gene: TRBJ2-3
d_gene: TRBD2
v_gene: TRBV7-9
CDR3aa: CASSLMAGGTDTQYF
CDR3nt: TGTGCCAGCAGCTTAATGGCGGGGGGCACAGATACGCAGTATTTT